This T cell receptor beta chain was recovered during a study of T cells in Graves' hyperthyroidism and ophthalmopathy. This clonotype was recorded a few times. Antigen: not known. Study findings and constraints: In the analysis, a 13 V-J model separated ophthalmopathy from stable hyperthyroidism. Progression to ophthalmopathy was predicted a median of 6.5 months early.

Germline values: CDR1 SGHTA, CDR2 FQGNSA. V lost 1 base, J lost 6 bases, and 12 bases stayed unmatched. The CDR3 length is 17 residues. Template material for amplifying TCR beta CDR3 regions consisted of RNA transcripts. RT-PCR in the first round (using the HTBI primer set) targeted the TCR CDR3. TCRdb fed the multiplex PCR reads into MiXCR, producing one record per CDR3 protein. The data contain a few hundred thousand distinct CDR3 sequences, approximately 13% of them singletons. Diagnosing involved the use of clinical symptoms, serum thyroxine and TRAb, thyroid ultrasound and orbital computed tomography.

This TCR was sampled from a woman younger than 30 with Graves' hyperthyroidism. Specimen: blood. The V gene is TRBV7-2, the J gene TRBJ1-5; 7 nucleotides align to TRBD1. CDR3 sequence: CASSLDRIRGLGQPQHF. Written as DNA, the CDR3 is TGTGCCAGCAGCTTAGATAGGATTAGGGGGCTGGGTCAGCCCCAGCATTTT.